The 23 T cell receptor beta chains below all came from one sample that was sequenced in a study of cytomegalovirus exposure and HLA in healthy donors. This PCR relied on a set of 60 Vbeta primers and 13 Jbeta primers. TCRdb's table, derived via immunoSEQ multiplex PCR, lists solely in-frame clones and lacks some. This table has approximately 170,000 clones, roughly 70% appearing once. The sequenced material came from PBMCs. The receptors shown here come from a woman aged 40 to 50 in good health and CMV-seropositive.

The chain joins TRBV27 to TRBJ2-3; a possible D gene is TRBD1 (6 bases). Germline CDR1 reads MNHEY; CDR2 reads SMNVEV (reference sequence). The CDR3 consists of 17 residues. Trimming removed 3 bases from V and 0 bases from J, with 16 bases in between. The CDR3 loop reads CASSFKWGTPSTDTQYF. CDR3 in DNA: TGTGCCAGCAGTTTTAAGTGGGGGACACCTAGCACAGATACGCAGTATTTT.

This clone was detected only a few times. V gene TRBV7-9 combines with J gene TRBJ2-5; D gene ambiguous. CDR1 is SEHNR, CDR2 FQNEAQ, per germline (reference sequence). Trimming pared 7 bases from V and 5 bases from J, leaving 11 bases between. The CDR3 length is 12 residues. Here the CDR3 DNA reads TGTGCCAGCACCCCGTCCCCCGAGACCCAGTACTTC. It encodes CASTPSPETQYF.

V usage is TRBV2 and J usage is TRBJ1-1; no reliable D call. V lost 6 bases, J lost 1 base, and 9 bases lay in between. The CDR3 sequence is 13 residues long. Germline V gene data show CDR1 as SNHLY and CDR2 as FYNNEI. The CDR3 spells CASRDSRNTEAFF. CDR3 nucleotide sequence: TGTGCCAGCAGGGACTCCCGGAACACTGAAGCTTTCTTT.

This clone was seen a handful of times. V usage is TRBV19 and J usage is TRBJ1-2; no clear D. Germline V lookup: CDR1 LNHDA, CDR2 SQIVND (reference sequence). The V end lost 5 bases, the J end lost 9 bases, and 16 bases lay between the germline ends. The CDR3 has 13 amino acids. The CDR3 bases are TGTGCCAGTAGTCCCTCCAGCGCCCACAGCTACACCTTC. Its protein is CASSPSSAHSYTF. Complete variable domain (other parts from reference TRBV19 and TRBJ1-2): DGGITQSPKYLFRKEGQNVTLSCEQNLNHDAMYWYRQDPGQGLRLIYYSQIVNDFQKGDIAEGYSVSREKKESFPLTVTSAQKNPTAFYLCASSPSSAHSYTFGSGTRLTVV.

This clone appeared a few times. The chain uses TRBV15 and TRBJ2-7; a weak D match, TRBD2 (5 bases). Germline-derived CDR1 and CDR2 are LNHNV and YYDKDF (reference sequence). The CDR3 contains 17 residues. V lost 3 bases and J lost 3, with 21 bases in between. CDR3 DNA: TGTGCCACCAGCAGTAACGCGAAAGGAGTCCGGGACTACGAGCAGTACTTC. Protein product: CATSSNAKGVRDYEQYF.

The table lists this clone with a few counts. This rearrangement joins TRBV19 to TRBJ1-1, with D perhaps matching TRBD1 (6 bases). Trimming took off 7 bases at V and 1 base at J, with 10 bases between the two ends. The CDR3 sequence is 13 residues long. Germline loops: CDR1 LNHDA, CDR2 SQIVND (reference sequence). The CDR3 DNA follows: TGTGCCAGTATCAAGACAGGGAACACTGAAGCTTTCTTT. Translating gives CASIKTGNTEAFF.

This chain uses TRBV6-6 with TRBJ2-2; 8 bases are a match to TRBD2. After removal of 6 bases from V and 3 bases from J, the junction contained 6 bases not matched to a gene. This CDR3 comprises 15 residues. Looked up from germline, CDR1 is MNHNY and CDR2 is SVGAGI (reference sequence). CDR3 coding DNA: TGTGCCAGCAGGGAAACTAGCGGTTACACCGGGGAGCTGTTTTTT. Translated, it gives CASRETSGYTGELFF.

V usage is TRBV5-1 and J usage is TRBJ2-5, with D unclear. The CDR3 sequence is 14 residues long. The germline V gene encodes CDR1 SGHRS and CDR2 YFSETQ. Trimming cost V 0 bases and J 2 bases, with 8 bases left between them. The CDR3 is CASSLGTAQETQYF. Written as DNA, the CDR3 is TGCGCCAGCAGCTTGGGAACAGCACAAGAGACCCAGTACTTC.

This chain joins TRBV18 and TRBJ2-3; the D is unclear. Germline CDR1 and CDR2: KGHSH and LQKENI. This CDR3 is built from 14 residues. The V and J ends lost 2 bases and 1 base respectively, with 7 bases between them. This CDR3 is CASSPNSGTDTQYF. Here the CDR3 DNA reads TGTGCCAGCTCACCAAATTCAGGCACAGATACGCAGTATTTT.

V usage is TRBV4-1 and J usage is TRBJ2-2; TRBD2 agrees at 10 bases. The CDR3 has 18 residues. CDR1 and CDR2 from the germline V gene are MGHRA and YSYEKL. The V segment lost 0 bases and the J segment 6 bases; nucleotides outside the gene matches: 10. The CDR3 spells CASSQDQGGSGRSGELFF. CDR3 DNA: TGCGCCAGCAGCCAAGATCAGGGGGGTAGCGGGAGGTCCGGGGAGCTGTTTTTT.

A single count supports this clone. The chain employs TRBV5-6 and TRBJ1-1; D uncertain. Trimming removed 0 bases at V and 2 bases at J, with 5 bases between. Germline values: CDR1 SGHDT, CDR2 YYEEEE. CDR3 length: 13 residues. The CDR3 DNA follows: TGTGCCAGCAGCTTGGGAGATAACACTGAAGCTTTCTTT. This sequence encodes CASSLGDNTEAFF.

CDR3 nucleotide sequence: TGTGCCAGCAACCAAAGGCTACAGGTCTGGGCCACTGAAGCTTTCTTT. It codes for CASNQRLQVWATEAFF. The chain recombines TRBV13 with TRBJ1-1, with D possibly matching TRBD1 (5 bases). In germline, CDR1 is PRHDT, CDR2 FYEKMQ (reference sequence). This CDR3 has 16 residues. The V end was cut by 7 bases, the J end by 4 bases, with 22 bases between.

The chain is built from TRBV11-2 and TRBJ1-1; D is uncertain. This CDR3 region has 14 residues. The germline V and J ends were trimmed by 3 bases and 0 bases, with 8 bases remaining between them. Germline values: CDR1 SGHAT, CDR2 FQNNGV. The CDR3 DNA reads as TGTGCCAGCAGCTTCCGTGTCCTGAACACTGAAGCTTTCTTT. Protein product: CASSFRVLNTEAFF. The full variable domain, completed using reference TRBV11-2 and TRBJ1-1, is EAGVAQSPRYKIIEKRQSVAFWCNPISGHATLYWYQQILGQGPKLLIQFQNNGVVDDSQLPKDRFSAERLKGVDSTLKIQPAKLEDSAVYLCASSFRVLNTEAFFGQGTRLTVV.

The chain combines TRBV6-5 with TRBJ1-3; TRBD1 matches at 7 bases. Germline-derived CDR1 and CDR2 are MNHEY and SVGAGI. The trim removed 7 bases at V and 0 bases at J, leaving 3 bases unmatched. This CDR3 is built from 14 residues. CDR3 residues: CASKQGSSGNTIYF. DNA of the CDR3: TGTGCCAGCAAACAGGGGAGCTCTGGAAACACCATATATTTT.

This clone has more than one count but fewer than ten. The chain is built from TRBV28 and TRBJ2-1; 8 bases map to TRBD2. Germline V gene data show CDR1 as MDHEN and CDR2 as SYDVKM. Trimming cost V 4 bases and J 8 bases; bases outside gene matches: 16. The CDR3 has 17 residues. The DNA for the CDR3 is TGTGCCAGCAGTTCCGACGATAATTTCGGGGGGGTGTATGAGCAGTTCTTC. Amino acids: CASSSDDNFGGVYEQFF.

CDR3 nucleotide sequence: TGTGCCAGCATCCTCTGGGGACAGGGGGCCAACGAGCAGTACTTC. As protein: CASILWGQGANEQYF. The V and J genes are TRBV2 and TRBJ2-7, with TRBD1 matching over 12 bases. Germline values: CDR1 SNHLY, CDR2 FYNNEI. This CDR3 contains 15 residues. Trimming at V came to 7 bases and at J to 5 bases, leaving 9 bases not matched to a gene. Using reference TRBV2 and TRBJ2-7 for the parts outside the CDR3, the full variable domain is EPEVTQTPSHQVTQMGQEVILRCVPISNHLYFYWYRQILGQKVEFLVSFYNNEISEKSEIFDDQFSVERPDGSNFTLKIRSTKLEDSAMYFCASILWGQGANEQYFGPGTRLTVT.

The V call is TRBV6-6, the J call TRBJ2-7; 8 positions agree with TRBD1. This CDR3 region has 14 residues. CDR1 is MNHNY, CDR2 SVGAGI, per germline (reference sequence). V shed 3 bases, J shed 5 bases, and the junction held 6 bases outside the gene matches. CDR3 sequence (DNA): TGTGCCAGCAGTTATCATCAGGGGGCCAACGAGCAGTACTTC. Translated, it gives CASSYHQGANEQYF.

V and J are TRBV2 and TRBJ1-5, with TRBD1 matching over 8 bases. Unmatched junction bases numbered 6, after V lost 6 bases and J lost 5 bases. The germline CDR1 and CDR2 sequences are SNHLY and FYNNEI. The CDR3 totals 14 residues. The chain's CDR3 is CASRWTGRYQPQHF. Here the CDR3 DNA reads TGTGCCAGCAGGTGGACAGGGAGGTATCAGCCCCAGCATTTT. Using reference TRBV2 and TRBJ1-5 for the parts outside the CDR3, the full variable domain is EPEVTQTPSHQVTQMGQEVILRCVPISNHLYFYWYRQILGQKVEFLVSFYNNEISEKSEIFDDQFSVERPDGSNFTLKIRSTKLEDSAMYFCASRWTGRYQPQHFGDGTRLSIL.

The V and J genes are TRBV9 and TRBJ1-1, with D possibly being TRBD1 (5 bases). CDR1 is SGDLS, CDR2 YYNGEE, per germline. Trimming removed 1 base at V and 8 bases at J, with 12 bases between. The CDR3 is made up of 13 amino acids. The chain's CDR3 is CASSVFEGREAFF. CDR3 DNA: TGTGCCAGCAGCGTATTCGAGGGGAGGGAAGCTTTCTTT. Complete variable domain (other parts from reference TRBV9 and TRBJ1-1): DSGVTQTPKHLITATGQRVTLRCSPRSGDLSVYWYQQSLDQGLQFLIQYYNGEERAKGNILERFSAQQFPDLHSELNLSSLELGDSALYFCASSVFEGREAFFGQGTRLTVV.

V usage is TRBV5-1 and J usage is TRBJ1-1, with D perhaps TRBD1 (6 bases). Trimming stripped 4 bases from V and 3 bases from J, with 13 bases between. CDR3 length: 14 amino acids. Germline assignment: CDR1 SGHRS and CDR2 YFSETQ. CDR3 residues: CASSAQQGDTEAFF. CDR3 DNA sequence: TGCGCCAGCAGCGCCCAACAGGGTGACACTGAAGCTTTCTTT.

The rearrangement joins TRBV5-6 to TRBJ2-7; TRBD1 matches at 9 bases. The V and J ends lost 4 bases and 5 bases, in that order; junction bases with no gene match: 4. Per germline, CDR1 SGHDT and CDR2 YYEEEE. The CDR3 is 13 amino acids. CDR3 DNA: TGTGCCAGCAGCGGGGGACAGGGAGACGAGCAGTACTTC. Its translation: CASSGGQGDEQYF.

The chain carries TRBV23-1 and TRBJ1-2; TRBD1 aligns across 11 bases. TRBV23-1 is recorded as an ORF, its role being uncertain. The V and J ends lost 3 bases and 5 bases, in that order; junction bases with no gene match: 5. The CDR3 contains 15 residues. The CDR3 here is CASSHGQGAPYGYTF. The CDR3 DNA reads TGCGCCAGCAGTCACGGACAGGGGGCGCCTTATGGCTACACCTTC.

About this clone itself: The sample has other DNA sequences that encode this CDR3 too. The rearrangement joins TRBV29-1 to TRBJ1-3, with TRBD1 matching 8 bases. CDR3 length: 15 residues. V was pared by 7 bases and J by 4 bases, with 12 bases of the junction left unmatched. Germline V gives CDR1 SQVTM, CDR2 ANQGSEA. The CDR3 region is CSAGQGATEGNTIYF. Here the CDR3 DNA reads TGCAGCGCGGGGCAGGGGGCGACGGAAGGAAACACCATATATTTT.